The rows below give T cell receptor beta chains drawn from one sample of a study of T-cell reconstitution after alpha-beta-depleted transplantation in children. TCRdb used MiXCR to reprocess the PCR reads, holding one entry per CDR3 protein. The sample carries over 100,000 distinct CDR3 sequences, 4.5% to 7.5% recorded once. Sequencing used PBMCs, mostly from graft donor cells, obtained 60 days after TCRalphabeta/CD19-depleted stem cell transplant. The source is a female patient aged 2-15 years who had a stem cell transplant for Fanconi anemia, so the T cells may come from the graft donor. Each CDR3 is given with its conserved first and last residue. D genes are given only for firm matches. The size field is filled for only some rows; it gives once, few, many or a size class.

D	V	J	size	CDR3	DNA
TRBD1	TRBV28	TRBJ2-2	many	CASSPIPGQADAGELFF	TGTGCCAGCAGCCCTATACCGGGACAGGCCGATGCCGGGGAGCTGTTTTTT
TRBD2	TRBV2	TRBJ2-1	many	CASRRSGGSSYNEQFF	TGTGCCAGCAGACGTAGCGGGGGGAGCTCCTACAATGAGCAGTTCTTC
TRBD2	TRBV6-2/TRBV6-3	TRBJ2-2	many	CASSYLAGAGELFF	TGTGCCAGCAGTTACCTAGCGGGAGCCGGGGAGCTGTTTTTT
-	TRBV29-1	TRBJ1-1	many	CSVELYSRGAFF	TGCAGCGTTGAGCTGTATTCCCGAGGGGCTTTCTTT
-	TRBV18	TRBJ1-1	many	CASSPELDFTEAFF	TGTGCCAGCTCACCCGAGTTGGATTTTACTGAAGCTTTCTTT
TRBD1	TRBV18	TRBJ2-7	many	CASSPGQGTYEQYF	TGTGCCAGCTCACCGGGACAGGGGACCTACGAGCAGTACTTC
-	TRBV6-2/TRBV6-3	TRBJ2-7	-	CASSYRRVPYEQYF	TGTGCCAGCAGTTACCGGCGGGTCCCTTACGAGCAGTACTTC
TRBD2	TRBV20-1	TRBJ2-1	many	CSATLLAGALSSYNEQFF	TGCAGTGCTACCTTACTAGCGGGGGCTCTGAGCTCCTACAATGAGCAGTTCTTC
-	TRBV7-9	TRBJ1-1	many	CASSLLGAPEAFF	TGTGCCAGCAGCTTACTAGGGGCTCCTGAAGCTTTCTTT
-	TRBV28	TRBJ2-1	-	CASSLVGDPSSYNEQFF	TGTGCCAGCAGTTTAGTGGGAGACCCAAGCTCCTACAATGAGCAGTTCTTC
-	TRBV11-2	TRBJ1-1	-	CASSPGQMNTEAFF	TGTGCCAGCAGCCCTGGACAGATGAACACTGAAGCTTTCTTT
TRBD1	TRBV10-3	TRBJ2-7	few	CAISPFDRGPYEQYF	TGTGCCATCAGCCCTTTCGACAGGGGGCCATACGAGCAGTACTTC
-	TRBV7-2	TRBJ2-4	many	CASSLQPRRNIQYF	TGTGCCAGCAGCTTACAGCCTCGAAGAAACATTCAGTACTTC
-	TRBV5-1	TRBJ2-5	few	CASSLGIQETQYF	TGCGCCAGCAGCTTAGGTATCCAAGAGACCCAGTACTTC
TRBD1	TRBV5-1	TRBJ1-4	few	CASSLGTGEKLFF	TGCGCCAGCAGCTTGGGGACAGGCGAAAAACTGTTTTTT
-	TRBV29-1	TRBJ2-7	medium-sized	CSVAVFYEQYF	TGCAGCGTAGCGGTCTTCTACGAGCAGTACTTC
-	TRBV20-1	TRBJ2-7	few	CSARDPKDSPYEQYF	TGCAGTGCTAGAGATCCCAAGGACAGCCCCTACGAGCAGTACTTC
-	TRBV23-1	TRBJ2-3	-	CASSQSSPVGAVADTQYF	TGCGCCAGCAGTCAATCCTCACCCGTAGGGGCGGTTGCAGATACGCAGTATTTT
-	TRBV5-1	TRBJ2-3	-	CASSFLPGTDTQYF	TGCGCCAGCAGCTTCCTACCCGGCACAGATACGCAGTATTTT
TRBD2	TRBV11-2	TRBJ2-1	many	CASSFSLGLAGVKDNEQFF	TGTGCCAGCAGCTTTAGTCTGGGACTAGCGGGAGTTAAGGACAATGAGCAGTTCTTC
TRBD2	TRBV4-2	TRBJ2-4	-	CASSQFSGGAESKNIQYF	TGTGCCAGCAGCCAATTTAGCGGGGGGGCCGAGTCCAAAAACATTCAGTACTTC
-	TRBV5-1	TRBJ2-1	-	CASSWRNEQFF	TGCGCCAGCAGCTGGCGCAATGAGCAGTTCTTC
TRBD2	TRBV20-1	TRBJ2-7	many	CSANLAGGYYEQYF	TGCAGTGCTAATCTAGCGGGGGGCTACTACGAGCAGTACTTC
-	TRBV11-3	TRBJ2-2	many	CASSSAAGSTGELFF	TGTGCCAGCAGCTCAGCGGCCGGGTCGACCGGGGAGCTGTTTTTT
-	TRBV6-7	TRBJ2-5	few	CASSYFQKLRGPQETQYF	TGTGCCAGCAGTTACTTCCAAAAGCTCAGGGGCCCCCAAGAGACCCAGTACTTC
-	TRBV14	TRBJ2-1	many	CASSPRGSFYNEQFF	TGTGCCAGCAGCCCCAGGGGCAGCTTCTACAATGAGCAGTTCTTC
-	TRBV4-2	TRBJ1-1	few	CASSQVNRVDVFSATEAFF	TGTGCCAGCAGCCAAGTTAACCGGGTAGATGTATTTTCGGCCACTGAAGCTTTCTTT
TRBD1	TRBV12-3/TRBV12-4	TRBJ2-5	many	CASSSGQGAGETQYF	TGTGCCAGCAGTTCGGGACAGGGGGCAGGAGAGACCCAGTACTTC
-	TRBV4-2	TRBJ2-1	many	CASSKMSGEQFF	TGTGCCAGCAGCAAAATGAGCGGTGAGCAGTTCTTC
-	TRBV20-1	TRBJ2-3	many	CSASLSFRPDTQYF	TGCAGTGCTAGTCTCAGCTTCCGTCCAGATACGCAGTATTTT
-	TRBV7-2	TRBJ2-3	many	CASRSNGLLLDTQYF	TGTGCCAGCAGATCCAACGGACTTCTTCTGGATACGCAGTATTTT
TRBD1	TRBV3-1	TRBJ2-1	many	CASSQVSPGQGVVYNEQFF	TGTGCCAGCAGCCAAGTATCTCCGGGACAGGGGGTCGTTTACAATGAGCAGTTCTTC
-	TRBV20-1	TRBJ1-4	few	CSARVMSAGEKLFF	TGCAGTGCTAGAGTTATGTCGGCGGGTGAAAAACTGTTTTTT
-	TRBV28	TRBJ2-4	many	CASSLWLAKNIQYF	TGTGCCAGCAGTTTATGGTTAGCCAAAAACATTCAGTACTTC
-	TRBV4-1	TRBJ2-7	many	CASSQEKSSYEQYF	TGCGCCAGCAGCCAAGAAAAGAGCTCCTACGAGCAGTACTTC
TRBD2	TRBV7-3	TRBJ2-1	many	CASSMGLVNEQFF	TGTGCCAGCAGCATGGGACTAGTCAATGAGCAGTTCTTC
-	TRBV5-1	TRBJ2-5	-	CASSPAGVRETQYF	TGCGCCAGCAGCCCGGCCGGGGTGCGAGAGACCCAGTACTTC
-	TRBV20-1	TRBJ2-3	few	CSASDPRRDTDTQYF	TGCAGTGCTAGCGATCCCCGCAGAGACACAGATACGCAGTATTTT
-	TRBV2	TRBJ2-3	-	CASNRDTIWARDTQYF	TGTGCCAGCAATCGGGATACAATATGGGCGAGAGATACGCAGTATTTT
TRBD1	TRBV2	TRBJ2-2	few	CASSANRGGTGELFF	TGTGCCAGCAGTGCGAACAGGGGTGGCACCGGGGAGCTGTTTTTT
TRBD1	TRBV5-1	TRBJ2-2	many	CASSIDPTGRTGELFF	TGCGCCAGCAGCATAGACCCGACAGGGCGGACCGGGGAGCTGTTTTTT
-	TRBV12-3/TRBV12-4	TRBJ2-7	many	CASSLLQGHEQYF	TGTGCCAGCAGTCTTCTGCAGGGTCACGAGCAGTACTTC
-	TRBV19	TRBJ2-3	many	CASNRAGATDTQYF	TGTGCCAGTAATCGGGCGGGGGCCACAGATACGCAGTATTTT
-	TRBV20-1	TRBJ2-1	many	CSARDRGPSGTYNEQFF	TGCAGTGCTAGAGATCGGGGCCCATCAGGTACTTACAATGAGCAGTTCTTC
-	TRBV20-1	TRBJ2-7	many	CSASRDSEQYF	TGCAGTGCATCCCGCGATAGCGAGCAGTACTTC
TRBD2	TRBV7-9	TRBJ2-1	few	CASSHPGLARGGQFF	TGTGCCAGCAGCCATCCGGGACTAGCGAGAGGGGGGCAGTTCTTC
-	TRBV20-1	TRBJ2-3	many	CSARRPTIFTDTQYF	TGCAGTGCTAGGAGACCGACCATATTCACAGATACGCAGTATTTT
TRBD2	TRBV14	TRBJ2-1	few	CASSQVGLAEYNEQFF	TGTGCCAGCAGCCAAGTCGGACTAGCGGAGTACAATGAGCAGTTCTTC
-	TRBV28	TRBJ2-5	many	CASNVGFQETQYF	TGTGCCAGCAATGTAGGCTTCCAAGAGACCCAGTACTTC
TRBD2	TRBV5-1	TRBJ2-3	-	CASSLGTSGRLSTDTQYF	TGCGCCAGCAGCTTGGGGACTAGCGGGAGGTTAAGCACAGATACGCAGTATTTT
-	TRBV20-1	TRBJ1-1	few	CSARASLGGSGEAFF	TGCAGTGCTAGGGCATCCCTGGGGGGAAGTGGTGAAGCTTTCTTT
-	TRBV20-1	TRBJ2-3	few	CSARADQGFGYF	TGCAGTGCTAGAGCGGACCAGGGCTTTGGGTATTTT
TRBD1	TRBV7-8	TRBJ2-1	many	CASSHRQGMLESNEQFF	TGTGCCAGCAGCCACCGACAGGGGATGTTAGAATCCAATGAGCAGTTCTTC
-	TRBV12-3/TRBV12-4	TRBJ1-5	many	CASSFGNQPQHF	TGTGCCAGCAGTTTTGGGAATCAGCCCCAGCATTTT